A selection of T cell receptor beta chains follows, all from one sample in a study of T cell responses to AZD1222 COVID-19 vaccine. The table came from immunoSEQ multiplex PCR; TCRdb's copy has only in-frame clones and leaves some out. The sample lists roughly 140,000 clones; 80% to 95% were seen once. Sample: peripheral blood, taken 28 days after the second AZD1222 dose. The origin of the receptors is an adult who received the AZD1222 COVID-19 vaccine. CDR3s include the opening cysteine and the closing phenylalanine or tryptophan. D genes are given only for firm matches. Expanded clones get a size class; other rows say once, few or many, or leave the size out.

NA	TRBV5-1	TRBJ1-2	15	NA	CASSDRGGANYGYTF	TGCGCCAGCAGCGATCGGGGGGGAGCTAACTATGGCTACACCTTC
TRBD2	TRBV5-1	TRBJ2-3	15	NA	CASSLELAGGNTQYF	TGCGCCAGCAGCTTGGAGTTAGCGGGAGGGAATACGCAGTATTTT
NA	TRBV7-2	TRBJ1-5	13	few	CASSLIDNQPQHF	TGTGCCAGCAGCTTAATAGACAATCAGCCCCAGCATTTT
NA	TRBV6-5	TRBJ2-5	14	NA	CASSYTDRQETQYF	TGTGCCAGCAGTTACACGGACAGACAAGAGACCCAGTACTTC
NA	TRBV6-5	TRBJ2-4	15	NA	CASSYSSSLPHIQYF	TGTGCCAGCAGTTACTCCTCCTCTCTACCCCACATTCAGTACTTC
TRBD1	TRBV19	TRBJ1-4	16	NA	CASSLRDRGLNEKLFF	TGTGCCAGTAGTCTACGGGACAGGGGACTTAATGAAAAACTGTTTTTT
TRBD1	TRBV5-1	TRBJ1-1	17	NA	CASSFVPGQGSNTEAFF	TGCGCCAGCAGCTTTGTCCCGGGACAGGGTTCCAACACTGAAGCTTTCTTT
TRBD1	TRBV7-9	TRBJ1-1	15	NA	CASSLDKGAGTEAFF	TGTGCCAGCAGCTTAGATAAGGGGGCGGGCACTGAAGCTTTCTTT
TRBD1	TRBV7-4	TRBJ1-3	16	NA	CASSRRQGHSGNTIYF	TGTGCCAGCAGCCGACGACAGGGCCACTCTGGAAACACCATATATTTT
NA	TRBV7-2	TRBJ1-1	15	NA	CASSFFPSMNTEAFF	TGTGCCAGCAGCTTTTTTCCGTCAATGAACACTGAAGCTTTCTTT
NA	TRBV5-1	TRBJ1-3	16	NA	CASSLEGGGSGNTIYF	TGCGCCAGCAGCTTGGAAGGTGGGGGTTCTGGAAACACCATATATTTT
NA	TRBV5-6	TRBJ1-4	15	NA	CASSWSAATNEKLFF	TGTGCCAGCAGCTGGAGTGCTGCAACTAATGAAAAACTGTTTTTT
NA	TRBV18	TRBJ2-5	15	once	CASSPRGPDQETQYF	TGTGCCAGCTCACCCCGGGGCCCCGACCAAGAGACCCAGTACTTC
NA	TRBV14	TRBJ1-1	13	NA	CASSHQMGAEAFF	TGTGCCAGCAGCCACCAGATGGGTGCTGAAGCTTTCTTT
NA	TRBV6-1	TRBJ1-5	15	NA	CASSEGRGGNQPQHF	TGTGCCAGCAGTGAAGGGCGGGGAGGCAATCAGCCCCAGCATTTT
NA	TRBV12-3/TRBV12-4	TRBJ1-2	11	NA	CASSFGGGYTF	TGTGCCAGCAGTTTCGGGGGTGGCTACACCTTC
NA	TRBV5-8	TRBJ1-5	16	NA	CASSLGSWGSNQPQHF	TGTGCCAGCAGCTTGGGGTCTTGGGGTAGCAATCAGCCCCAGCATTTT
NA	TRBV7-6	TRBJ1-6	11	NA	CASSLGSPLHF	TGTGCCAGCAGCTTGGGGTCACCCCTCCACTTT
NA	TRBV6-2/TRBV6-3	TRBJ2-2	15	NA	CASSWLRLNTGELFF	TGTGCCAGCAGTTGGCTTCGGCTGAACACCGGGGAGCTGTTTTTT
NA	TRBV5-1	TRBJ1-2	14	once	CASSWLWADYGYTF	TGCGCCAGCAGCTGGTTGTGGGCCGACTATGGCTACACCTTC
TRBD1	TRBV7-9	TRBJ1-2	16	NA	CASSLAGTGMDYGYTF	TGTGCCAGCAGCTTAGCCGGGACAGGGATGGACTATGGCTACACCTTC
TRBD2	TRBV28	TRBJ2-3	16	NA	CASSFPSSGRTDTQYF	TGTGCCAGCAGTTTCCCATCTAGCGGGAGAACTGATACGCAGTATTTT
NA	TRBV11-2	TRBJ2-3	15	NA	CASSLEGDLTDTQYF	TGTGCCAGCAGCTTAGAGGGGGACCTCACAGATACGCAGTATTTT
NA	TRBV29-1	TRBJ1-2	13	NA	CSVGGGQGYGYTF	TGCAGCGTAGGGGGGGGGCAGGGCTATGGCTACACCTTC
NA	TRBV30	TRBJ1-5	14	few	CAWREGRGNQPQHF	TGTGCCTGGAGGGAGGGCAGGGGCAATCAGCCCCAGCATTTT
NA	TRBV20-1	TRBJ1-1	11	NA	CSARAYTEAFF	TGCAGTGCTAGAGCTTACACTGAAGCTTTCTTT
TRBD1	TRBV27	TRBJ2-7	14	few	CASKSDRVTYEQYF	TGTGCCAGCAAATCCGACAGGGTTACCTACGAGCAGTACTTC
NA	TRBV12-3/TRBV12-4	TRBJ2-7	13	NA	CASSLRTAYEQYF	TGTGCCAGCAGTTTGCGGACAGCCTACGAGCAGTACTTC
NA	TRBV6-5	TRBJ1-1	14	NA	CASSWSKPNTEAFF	TGTGCCAGCAGTTGGAGCAAACCGAACACTGAAGCTTTCTTT
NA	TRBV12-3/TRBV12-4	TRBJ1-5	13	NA	CASSPRTGQPQHF	TGTGCCAGCAGTCCACGGACCGGTCAGCCCCAGCATTTT
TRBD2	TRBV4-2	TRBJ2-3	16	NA	CASSQGEREGTDTQYF	TGTGCCAGCAGCCAAGGGGAGCGGGAGGGAACAGATACGCAGTATTTT
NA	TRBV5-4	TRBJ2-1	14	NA	CASTPPWAPNEQFF	TGTGCCAGCACCCCCCCGTGGGCGCCGAATGAGCAGTTCTTC
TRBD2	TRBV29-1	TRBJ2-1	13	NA	CSATAAGSNEQFF	TGCAGCGCCACAGCAGCGGGGAGCAATGAGCAGTTCTTC
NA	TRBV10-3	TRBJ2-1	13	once	CAIGPSNYNEQFF	TGTGCCATTGGACCGTCCAACTACAATGAGCAGTTCTTC
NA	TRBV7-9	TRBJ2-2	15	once	CASSQISADTGELFF	TGTGCCAGCAGCCAAATAAGCGCGGACACCGGGGAGCTGTTTTTT
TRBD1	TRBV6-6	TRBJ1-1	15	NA	CASSYGHRDRGEAFF	TGTGCCAGCAGTTACGGCCACCGGGACAGGGGGGAAGCTTTCTTT